This T cell receptor (beta chain) emerged from a study of OX40 agonist ivuxolimab in advanced cancers. As for the study in general: The patients' treatment was ivuxolimab, an agonistic anti-OX40 (CD134) antibody.

The study's findings and limits: The CD4+ and CD8+ T cells in the blood had expanded clonally by week 6 at 0.1 to 3.0 mg/kg. A proportion of nonresponders additionally exhibited low normalized T-cell clonal expansion.

The investigators sampled blood at baseline, at cycle 4 day 1, and at cycle 7 day 1. Trimming removed 0 bases from V and 5 bases from J, with 14 bases in between. The germline V gene encodes CDR1 LNHDA and CDR2 SQIVND (reference sequence). The CDR3 totals 15 residues. A word on this clone: Its target is unknown.

Only in-frame clones appear in the TCRdb table, and some are missing; sequencing was by immunoSEQ multiplex PCR. This table has just over 40,000 clones, roughly 84% appearing once. Sequenced material: CD4+ or CD8+ T cells sorted from blood, taken in a trial of the OX40 agonist ivuxolimab. The clonotype was recovered from an adult with an advanced solid tumor such as melanoma, head and neck, liver or kidney cancer. The genes are TRBV19 and TRBJ2-7, with D perhaps TRBD2 (6 bases). CDR3 protein: CASSIDVLASNEQYF. CDR3 sequence (DNA): TGTGCCAGTAGTATAGATGTCCTAGCGTCCAACGAGCAGTACTTC. The variable domain in full, completed from reference TRBV19 and TRBJ2-7, reads DGGITQSPKYLFRKEGQNVTLSCEQNLNHDAMYWYRQDPGQGLRLIYYSQIVNDFQKGDIAEGYSVSREKKESFPLTVTSAQKNPTAFYLCASSIDVLASNEQYFGPGTRLTVT.